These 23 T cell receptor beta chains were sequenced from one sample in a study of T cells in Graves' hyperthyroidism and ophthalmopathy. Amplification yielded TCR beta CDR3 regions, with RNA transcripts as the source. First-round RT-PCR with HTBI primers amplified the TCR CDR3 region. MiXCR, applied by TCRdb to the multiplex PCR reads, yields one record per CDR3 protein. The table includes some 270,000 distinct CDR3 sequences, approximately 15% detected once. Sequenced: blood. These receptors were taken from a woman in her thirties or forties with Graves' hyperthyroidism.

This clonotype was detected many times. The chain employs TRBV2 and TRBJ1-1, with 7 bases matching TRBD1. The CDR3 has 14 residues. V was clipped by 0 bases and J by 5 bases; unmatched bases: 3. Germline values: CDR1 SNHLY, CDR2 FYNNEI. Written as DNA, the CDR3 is TGTGCCAGCAGTGAAGCAGGGGGCCGGACTGAAGCTTTCTTT. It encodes CASSEAGGRTEAFF.

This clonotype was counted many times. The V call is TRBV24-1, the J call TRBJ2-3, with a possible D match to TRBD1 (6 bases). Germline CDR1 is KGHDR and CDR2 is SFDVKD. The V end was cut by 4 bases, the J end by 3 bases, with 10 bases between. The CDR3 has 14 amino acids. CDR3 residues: CATSDRRGTDTQYF. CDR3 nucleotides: TGTGCCACCAGTGACCGCAGGGGTACAGATACGCAGTATTTT.

The CDR3 DNA reads TGTGCCAGCAGCCCATCGGGACAGACTGCCTACGAGCAGTACTTC. It specifies CASSPSGQTAYEQYF. The chain joins TRBV6-1 to TRBJ2-7; 7 bases agree with TRBD1. This CDR3 is 15 amino acids long. Germline loops: CDR1 MNHNS, CDR2 SASEGT. Germline trimming cut 6 bases from V and 2 bases from J; bases unmatched to any gene: 10.

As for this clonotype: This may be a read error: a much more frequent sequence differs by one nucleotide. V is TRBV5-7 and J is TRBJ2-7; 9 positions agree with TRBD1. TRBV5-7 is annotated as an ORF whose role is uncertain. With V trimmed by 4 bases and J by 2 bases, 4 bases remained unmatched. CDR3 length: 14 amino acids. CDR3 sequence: CASSRDRVPYEQYF. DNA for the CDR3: TGTGCCAGCAGCCGGGACAGGGTCCCCTACGAGCAGTACTTC.

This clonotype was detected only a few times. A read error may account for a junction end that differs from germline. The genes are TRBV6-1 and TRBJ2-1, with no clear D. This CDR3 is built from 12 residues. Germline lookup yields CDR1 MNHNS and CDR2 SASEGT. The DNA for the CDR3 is TGTGCCAGCAGTGAGTCCTTCAATGAGCAGTTCTTC. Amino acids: CASSESFNEQFF.

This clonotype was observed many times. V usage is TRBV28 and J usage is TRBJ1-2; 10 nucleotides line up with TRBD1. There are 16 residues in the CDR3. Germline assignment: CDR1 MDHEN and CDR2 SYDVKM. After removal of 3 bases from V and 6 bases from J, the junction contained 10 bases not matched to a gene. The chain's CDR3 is CASSFSGTGAFDGYTF. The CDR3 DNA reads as TGTGCCAGCAGTTTCTCCGGGACAGGGGCTTTCGATGGCTACACCTTC.

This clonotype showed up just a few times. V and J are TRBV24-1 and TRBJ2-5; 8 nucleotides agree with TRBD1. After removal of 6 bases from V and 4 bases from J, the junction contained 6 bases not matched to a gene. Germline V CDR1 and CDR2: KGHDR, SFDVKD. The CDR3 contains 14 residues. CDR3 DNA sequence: TGTGCCACCAGTTCAGGACAGGGTAGAGAGACCCAGTACTTC. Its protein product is CATSSGQGRETQYF.

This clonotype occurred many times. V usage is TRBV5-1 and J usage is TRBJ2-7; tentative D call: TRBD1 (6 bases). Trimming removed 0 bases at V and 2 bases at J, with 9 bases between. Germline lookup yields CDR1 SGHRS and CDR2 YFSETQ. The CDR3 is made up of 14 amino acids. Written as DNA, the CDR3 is TGCGCCAGCAGCTTGGTTGGGGGCCCCTACGAGCAGTACTTC. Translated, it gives CASSLVGGPYEQYF.

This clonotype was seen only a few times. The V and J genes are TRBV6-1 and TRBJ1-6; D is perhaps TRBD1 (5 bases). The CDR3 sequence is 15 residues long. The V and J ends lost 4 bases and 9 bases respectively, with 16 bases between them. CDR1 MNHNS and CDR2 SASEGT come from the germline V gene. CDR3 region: CASSVPRGGVSPLHF. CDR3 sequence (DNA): TGTGCCAGCAGTGTCCCGCGAGGAGGGGTTTCACCCCTCCACTTT.

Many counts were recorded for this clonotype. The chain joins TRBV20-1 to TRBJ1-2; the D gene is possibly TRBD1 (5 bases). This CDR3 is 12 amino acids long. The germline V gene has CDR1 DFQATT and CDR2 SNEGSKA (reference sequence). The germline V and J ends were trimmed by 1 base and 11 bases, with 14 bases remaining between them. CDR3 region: CSARGGTGGYTF. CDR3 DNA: TGCAGTGCTAGAGGAGGGACTGGCGGGTACACCTTC.

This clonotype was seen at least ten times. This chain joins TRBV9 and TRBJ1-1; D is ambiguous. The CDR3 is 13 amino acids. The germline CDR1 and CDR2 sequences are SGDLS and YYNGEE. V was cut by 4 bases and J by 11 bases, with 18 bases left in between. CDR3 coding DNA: TGTGCCAGCAGCTCCGCGGAGGAGGATGGGGCTTTCTTT. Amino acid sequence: CASSSAEEDGAFF.

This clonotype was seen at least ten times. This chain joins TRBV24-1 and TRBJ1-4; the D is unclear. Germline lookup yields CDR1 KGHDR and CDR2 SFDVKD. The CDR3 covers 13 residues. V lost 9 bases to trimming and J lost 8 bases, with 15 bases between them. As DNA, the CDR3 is TGTGCCACCGGAACACCAGGAGAGGAAAAACTGTTTTTT. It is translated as CATGTPGEEKLFF.

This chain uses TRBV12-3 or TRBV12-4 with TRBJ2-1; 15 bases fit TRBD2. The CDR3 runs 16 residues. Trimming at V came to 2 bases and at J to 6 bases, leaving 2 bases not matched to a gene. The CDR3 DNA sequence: TGTGCCAGCAGTTTACCGGGACTAGCGGGAGGCAATGAGCAGTTCTTC. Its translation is CASSLPGLAGGNEQFF.

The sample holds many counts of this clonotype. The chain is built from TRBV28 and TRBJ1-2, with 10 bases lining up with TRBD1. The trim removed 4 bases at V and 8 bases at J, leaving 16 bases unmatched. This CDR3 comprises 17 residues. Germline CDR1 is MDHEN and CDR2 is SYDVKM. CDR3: CASSSPQSDRGRDGYTF. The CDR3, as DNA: TGTGCCAGCAGTTCCCCACAATCTGACAGGGGGCGCGACGGCTACACCTTC.

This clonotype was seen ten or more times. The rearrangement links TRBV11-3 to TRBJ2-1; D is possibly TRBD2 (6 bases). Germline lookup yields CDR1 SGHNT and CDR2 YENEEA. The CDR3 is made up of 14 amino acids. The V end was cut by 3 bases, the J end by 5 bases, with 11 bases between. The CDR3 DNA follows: TGTGCCAGCAGCTTGCGCGGGACCAACAATGAGCAGTTCTTC. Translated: CASSLRGTNNEQFF.

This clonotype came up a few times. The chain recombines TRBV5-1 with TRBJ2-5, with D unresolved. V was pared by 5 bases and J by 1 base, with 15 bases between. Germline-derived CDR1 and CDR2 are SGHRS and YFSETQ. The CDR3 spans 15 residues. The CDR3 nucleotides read TGCGCCAGCAGGAACACCCCGAGGATCCAAGAGACCCAGTACTTC. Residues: CASRNTPRIQETQYF.

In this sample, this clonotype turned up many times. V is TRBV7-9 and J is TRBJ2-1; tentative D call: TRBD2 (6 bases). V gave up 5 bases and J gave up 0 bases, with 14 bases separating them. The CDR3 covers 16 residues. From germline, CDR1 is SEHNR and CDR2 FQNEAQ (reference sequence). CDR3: CASSHRDLSSYNEQFF. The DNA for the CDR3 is TGTGCCAGCAGCCACCGGGACTTAAGCTCCTACAATGAGCAGTTCTTC.

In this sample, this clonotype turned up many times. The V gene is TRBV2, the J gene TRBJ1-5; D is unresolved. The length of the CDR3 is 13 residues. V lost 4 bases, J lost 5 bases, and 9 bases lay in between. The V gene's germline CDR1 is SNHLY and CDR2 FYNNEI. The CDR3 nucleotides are TGTGCCAGCAGTGTTACGAGGGATCAGCCCCAGCATTTT. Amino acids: CASSVTRDQPQHF.

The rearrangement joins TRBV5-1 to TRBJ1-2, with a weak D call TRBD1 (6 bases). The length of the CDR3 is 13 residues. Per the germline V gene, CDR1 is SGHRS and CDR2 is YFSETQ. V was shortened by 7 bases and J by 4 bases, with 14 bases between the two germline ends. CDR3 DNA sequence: TGCGCCAGCGGCAGGACAGAAGGCTATGGCTACACCTTC. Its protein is CASGRTEGYGYTF.

CDR3 region: CASSPGWRDSGANVLTF. CDR3 in DNA: TGCGCCAGCAGCCCAGGGTGGCGAGACTCTGGGGCCAACGTCCTGACTTTC. The chain uses TRBV5-1 and TRBJ2-6, with D tentatively TRBD1 (5 bases). The CDR3 runs 17 residues. V shed 4 bases and J shed 0 bases, with 14 bases lying between them. Germline V CDR1 and CDR2: SGHRS, YFSETQ.

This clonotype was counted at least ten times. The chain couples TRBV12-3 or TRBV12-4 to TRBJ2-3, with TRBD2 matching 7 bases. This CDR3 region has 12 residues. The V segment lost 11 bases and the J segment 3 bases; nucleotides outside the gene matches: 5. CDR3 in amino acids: CASERGTDTQYF. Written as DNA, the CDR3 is TGTGCCTCCGAGCGGGGTACAGATACGCAGTATTTT.

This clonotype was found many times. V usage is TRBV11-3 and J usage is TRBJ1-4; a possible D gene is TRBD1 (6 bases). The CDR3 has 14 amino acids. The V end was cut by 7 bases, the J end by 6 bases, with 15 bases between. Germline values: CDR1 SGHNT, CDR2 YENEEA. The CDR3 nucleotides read TGTGCCAGCACCACAGGGTCCCTAGATGAAAAACTGTTTTTT. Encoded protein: CASTTGSLDEKLFF.

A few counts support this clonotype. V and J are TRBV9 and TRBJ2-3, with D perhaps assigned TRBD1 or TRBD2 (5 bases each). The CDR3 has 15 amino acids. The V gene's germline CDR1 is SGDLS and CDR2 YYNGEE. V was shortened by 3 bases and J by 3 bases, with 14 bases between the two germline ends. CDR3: CASSGGALETDTQYF. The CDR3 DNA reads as TGTGCCAGCAGCGGAGGGGCACTAGAAACAGATACGCAGTATTTT. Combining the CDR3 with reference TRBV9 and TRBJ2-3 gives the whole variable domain DSGVTQTPKHLITATGQRVTLRCSPRSGDLSVYWYQQSLDQGLQFLIQYYNGEERAKGNILERFSAQQFPDLHSELNLSSLELGDSALYFCASSGGALETDTQYFGPGTRLTVL.